These 4 T cell receptor beta chains were all obtained from the same sample, sequenced in a study of T cells in Graves' hyperthyroidism and ophthalmopathy. TCR beta CDR3 regions were amplified from RNA. With the HTBI primer set, the TCR CDR3 went through a first round of RT-PCR. One entry per CDR3 protein results from TCRdb running MiXCR on the multiplex PCR reads. The repertoire includes about 600,000 distinct CDR3 sequences, approximately 15% of them detected once, and 3% to 4% sits in the top ten. Sequenced: blood. These receptor sequences come from a woman aged 40 to 50 with Graves' ophthalmopathy.

V is TRBV4-1 and J is TRBJ2-5; TRBD2 aligns across 12 bases. Germline V gives CDR1 MGHRA, CDR2 YSYEKL. V was clipped by 5 bases and J by 5 bases; unmatched bases: 9. The CDR3 is 16 residues long. The CDR3 sequence: CASSIFLAGGGETQYF. CDR3 coding DNA: TGCGCCAGCAGCATCTTCCTAGCGGGAGGGGGGGAGACCCAGTACTTC.

The chain couples TRBV20-1 to TRBJ1-4, with D hard to call. CDR1 DFQATT and CDR2 SNEGSKA come from the germline V gene (reference sequence). The CDR3 is 14 residues long. The ends were cut back, 0 bases at V and 5 bases at J, with 10 bases in the middle. For the CDR3, the DNA is TGCAGTGCTAGAGATCCCCGGGGAAATGAAAAACTGTTTTTT. Translated: CSARDPRGNEKLFF.

This clonotype was seen a few times. The chain combines TRBV29-1 with TRBJ1-4; D uncertain. Trimming stripped 5 bases from V and 3 bases from J, with 10 bases between. Germline V gene lookup returns CDR1 SQVTM and CDR2 ANQGSEA. The CDR3 runs to 13 residues. The CDR3 reads CSVRPGSNEKLFF. The CDR3 region has the DNA TGCAGCGTTAGACCGGGATCTAATGAAAAACTGTTTTTT. The full variable domain, rest sourced from reference TRBV29-1 and TRBJ1-4, is SAVISQKPSRDICQRGTSLTIQCQVDSQVTMMFWYRQQPGQSLTLIATANQGSEATYESGFVIDKFPISRPNLTFSTLTVSNMSPEDSSIYLCSVRPGSNEKLFFGSGTQLSVL.

This clonotype came up many times. The chain has TRBV2 and TRBJ2-1; D is possibly TRBD1 (6 bases). V was trimmed by 3 bases and J by 8 bases, leaving 20 bases between them. Germline CDR1 is SNHLY and CDR2 is FYNNEI. This CDR3 comprises 16 residues. CDR3 region: CASSDEQGYTGHEQFF. CDR3 bases: TGTGCCAGCAGTGACGAACAGGGTTATACTGGGCATGAGCAGTTCTTC.